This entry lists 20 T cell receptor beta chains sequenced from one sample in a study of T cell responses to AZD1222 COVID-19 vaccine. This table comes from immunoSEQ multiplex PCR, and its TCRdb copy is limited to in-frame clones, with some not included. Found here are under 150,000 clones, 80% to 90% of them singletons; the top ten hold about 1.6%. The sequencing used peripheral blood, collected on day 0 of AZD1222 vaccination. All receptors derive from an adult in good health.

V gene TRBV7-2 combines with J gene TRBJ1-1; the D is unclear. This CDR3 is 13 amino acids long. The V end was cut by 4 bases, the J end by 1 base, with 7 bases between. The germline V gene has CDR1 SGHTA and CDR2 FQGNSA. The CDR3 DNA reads TGTGCCAGCAGCTCCGGGAGGAACACTGAAGCTTTCTTT. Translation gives CASSSGRNTEAFF.

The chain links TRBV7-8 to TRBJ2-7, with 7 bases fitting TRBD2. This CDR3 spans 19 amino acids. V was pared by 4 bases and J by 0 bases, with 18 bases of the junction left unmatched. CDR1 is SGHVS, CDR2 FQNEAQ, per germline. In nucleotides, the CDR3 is TGTGCCAGCAGCTACCCCGATATACTTCCGGGAGGAGGCTCCTACGAGCAGTACTTC. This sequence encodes CASSYPDILPGGGSYEQYF.

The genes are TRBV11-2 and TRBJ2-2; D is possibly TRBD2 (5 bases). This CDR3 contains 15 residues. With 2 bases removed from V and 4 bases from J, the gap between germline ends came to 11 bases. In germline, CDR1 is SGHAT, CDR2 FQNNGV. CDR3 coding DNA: TGTGCCAGCAGCTTACAAGGCCGGGGCACCGGGGAGCTGTTTTTT. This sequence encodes CASSLQGRGTGELFF.

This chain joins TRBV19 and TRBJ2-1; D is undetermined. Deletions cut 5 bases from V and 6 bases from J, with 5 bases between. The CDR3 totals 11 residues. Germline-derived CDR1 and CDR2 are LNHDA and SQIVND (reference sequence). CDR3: CASSLGNEQFF. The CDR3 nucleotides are TGTGCCAGTAGTCTAGGCAATGAGCAGTTCTTC.

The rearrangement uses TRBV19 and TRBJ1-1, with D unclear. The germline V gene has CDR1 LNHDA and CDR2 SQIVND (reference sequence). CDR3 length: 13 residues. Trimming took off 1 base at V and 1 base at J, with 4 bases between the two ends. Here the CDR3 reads CASSIVPNTEAFF. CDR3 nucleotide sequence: TGTGCCAGTAGTATAGTCCCGAACACTGAAGCTTTCTTT.

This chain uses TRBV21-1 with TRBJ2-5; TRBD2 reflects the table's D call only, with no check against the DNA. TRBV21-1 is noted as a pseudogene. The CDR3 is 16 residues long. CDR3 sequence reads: CASSTRLARGPETQYF. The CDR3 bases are TGTGCCAGCAGCACACGCCTAGCGCGGGGGCCTGAGACCCAGTACTTC.

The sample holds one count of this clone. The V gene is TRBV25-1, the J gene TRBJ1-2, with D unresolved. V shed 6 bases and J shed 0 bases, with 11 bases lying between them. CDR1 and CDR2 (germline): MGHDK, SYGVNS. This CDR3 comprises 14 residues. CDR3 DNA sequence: TGTGCCAGCAGGGCAAACCAAGCTAACTATGGCTACACCTTC. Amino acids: CASRANQANYGYTF.

CDR3 region: CAWGFNEQYF. In nucleotides, the CDR3 is TGTGCCTGGGGATTTAACGAGCAGTACTTC. The chain links TRBV30 to TRBJ2-7; D not resolved. The CDR3 consists of 10 residues. Looked up from germline, CDR1 is GTSNPN and CDR2 is SVGIG (reference sequence). V lost 5 bases and J 5 bases, leaving 7 bases between the germline ends. Full variable domain (outside the CDR3, taken from reference TRBV30 and TRBJ2-7): SQTIHQWPATLVQPVGSPLSLECTVEGTSNPNLYWYRQAAGRGLQLLFYSVGIGQISSEVPQNLSASRPQDRQFILSSKKLLLSDSGFYLCAWGFNEQYFGPGTRLTVT.

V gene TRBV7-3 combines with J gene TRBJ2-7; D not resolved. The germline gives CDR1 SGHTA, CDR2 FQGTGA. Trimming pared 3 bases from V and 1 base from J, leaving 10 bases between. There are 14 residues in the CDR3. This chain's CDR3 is CASSFERRSYEQYF. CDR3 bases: TGTGCCAGCAGCTTCGAAAGGCGGTCCTACGAGCAGTACTTC.

In nucleotides, the CDR3 is TGTGCCAGCAGCCAAGATATCCAGGGAGCTGGAAACACCATATATTTT. The encoded protein is CASSQDIQGAGNTIYF. V gene TRBV3-1 (or the pseudogene TRBV3-2) combines with J gene TRBJ1-3; TRBD1 might be the D (5 bases). This CDR3 contains 16 residues. Per the germline V gene, CDR1 is LGHDT and CDR2 is YNNKEL (reference sequence). Trimming left V 0 bases short and J 2 bases short, with 11 bases between.

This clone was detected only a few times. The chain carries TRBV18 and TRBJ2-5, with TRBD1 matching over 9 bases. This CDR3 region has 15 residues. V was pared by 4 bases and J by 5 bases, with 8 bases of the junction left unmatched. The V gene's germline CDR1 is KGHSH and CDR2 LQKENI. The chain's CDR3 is CASSRQQGAEETQYF. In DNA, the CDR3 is TGTGCCAGCTCACGTCAACAGGGGGCGGAGGAGACCCAGTACTTC.

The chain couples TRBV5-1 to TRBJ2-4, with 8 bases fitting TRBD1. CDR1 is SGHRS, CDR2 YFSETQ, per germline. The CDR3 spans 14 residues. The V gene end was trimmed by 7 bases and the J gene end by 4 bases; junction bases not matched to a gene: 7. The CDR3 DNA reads TGCGCCAGCGAAGAGACAGGGGAAAAAAACATTCAGTACTTC. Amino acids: CASEETGEKNIQYF.

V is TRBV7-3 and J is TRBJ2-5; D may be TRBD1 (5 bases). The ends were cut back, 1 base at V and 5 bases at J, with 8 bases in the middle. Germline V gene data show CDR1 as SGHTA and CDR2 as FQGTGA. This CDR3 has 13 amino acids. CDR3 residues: CASSLNPGETQYF. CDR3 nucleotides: TGTGCCAGCAGCTTAAATCCAGGGGAGACCCAGTACTTC.

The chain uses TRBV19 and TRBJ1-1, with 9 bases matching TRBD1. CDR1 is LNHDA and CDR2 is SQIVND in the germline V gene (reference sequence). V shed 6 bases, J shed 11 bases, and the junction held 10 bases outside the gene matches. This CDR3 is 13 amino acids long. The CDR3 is CASSDRGFDWAFF. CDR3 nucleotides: TGTGCCAGTAGCGACAGGGGGTTTGATTGGGCTTTCTTT.

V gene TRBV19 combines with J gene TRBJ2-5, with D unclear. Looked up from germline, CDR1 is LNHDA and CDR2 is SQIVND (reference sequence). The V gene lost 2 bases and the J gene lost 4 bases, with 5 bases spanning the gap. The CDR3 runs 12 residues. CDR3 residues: CASSIRGETQYF. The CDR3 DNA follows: TGTGCCAGTAGTATACGTGGAGAGACCCAGTACTTC.

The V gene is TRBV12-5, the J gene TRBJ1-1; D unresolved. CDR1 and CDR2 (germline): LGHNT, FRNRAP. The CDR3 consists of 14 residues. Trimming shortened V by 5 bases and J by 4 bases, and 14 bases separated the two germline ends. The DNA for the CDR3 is TGTGCTAGTGGTCCGCACGGACTGAGCACTGAAGCTTTCTTT. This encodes CASGPHGLSTEAFF.

In DNA form, the CDR3 reads TGTGCCAGCGGCTCTCAAGGGACGACTAATGAAAAACTGTTTTTT. Translation: CASGSQGTTNEKLFF. The rearrangement links TRBV2 to TRBJ1-4; maybe TRBD1 (5 bases). Per germline, CDR1 SNHLY and CDR2 FYNNEI. The CDR3 totals 15 residues. The ends were cut back, 8 bases at V and 2 bases at J, with 15 bases in the middle.

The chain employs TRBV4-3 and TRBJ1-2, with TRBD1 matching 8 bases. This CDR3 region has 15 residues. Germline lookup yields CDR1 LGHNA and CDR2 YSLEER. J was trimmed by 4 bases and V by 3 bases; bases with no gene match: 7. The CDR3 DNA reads TGCGCCAGCAGCCAGTCAAGACAGGGGCCCTATGGCTACACCTTC. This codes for CASSQSRQGPYGYTF.

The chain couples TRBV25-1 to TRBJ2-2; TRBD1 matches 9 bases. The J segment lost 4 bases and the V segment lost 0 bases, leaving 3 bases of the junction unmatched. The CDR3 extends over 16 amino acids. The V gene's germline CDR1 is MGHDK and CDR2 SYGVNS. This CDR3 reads CASSEYGTGSTGELFF. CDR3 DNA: TGTGCCAGCAGTGAATACGGGACAGGGAGCACCGGGGAGCTGTTTTTT.

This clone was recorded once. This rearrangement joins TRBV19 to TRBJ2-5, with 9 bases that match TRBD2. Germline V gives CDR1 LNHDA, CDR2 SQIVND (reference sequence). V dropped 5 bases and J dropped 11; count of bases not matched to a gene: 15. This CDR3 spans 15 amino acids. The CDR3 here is CASSAPLAGTDKQYF. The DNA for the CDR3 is TGTGCCAGTAGTGCCCCTCTAGCGGGGACTGACAAGCAGTACTTC.